The clone carrying this T cell receptor (beta chain) showed up just once. Sequencing used immunoSEQ multiplex PCR; TCRdb keeps in-frame clones, though not all of them. The sample records roughly 200,000 clones, around 80% being singletons. This record belongs to a study of blood T cell repertoires in COVID-19. Study background: Samples taken during acute and convalescent COVID-19 were collected in the United States, Italy and Spain. In each case, the material was cDNA or gDNA derived from T cells, B-cell-depleted T cells, or PBMCs.

CDR3 length: 16 residues. The V gene's germline CDR1 is MDHEN and CDR2 SYDVKM. V was clipped by 6 bases and J by 1 base; unmatched bases: 7. The TCR comes from an elderly woman with active or convalescent COVID-19. Sequences were obtained from peripheral blood. This chain links TRBV28 with TRBJ2-2; 8 nucleotides agree with TRBD1. The CDR3 sequence is CASRYRDRMNTGELFF. The CDR3 DNA follows: TGTGCCAGCAGGTACCGGGACAGGATGAACACCGGGGAGCTGTTTTTT.